This TCR beta chain was captured in a study of shared clonotypes between healthy human individuals. Overall study: The study enrolled a couple of women and a few men aged 18 to 49.

The CDR3 covers 13 residues. Germline lookup yields CDR1 MNHEY and CDR2 SMNVEV (reference sequence). Trimming removed 3 bases at V and 11 bases at J, with 15 bases between. This clone was recorded a few times. Its antigen is not identified. Study results and limitations: Lower generation probabilities were found for non-shared clonotypes than for those shared by all four donors.

Assay: immunoSEQ multiplex PCR; the TCRdb copy retains only in-frame clones and omits some. The sample records 780,000 or so clones, 72% being singletons. The gene calls are TRBV27 and TRBJ2-3, with D possibly matching TRBD1 (5 bases). The specimen sequenced was memory CD4+ T cells sorted from blood. The subset was: CD45RA-negative fraction. This TCR derives from a woman under 40 in good health. The CDR3 loop is CASSFWGQGWQYF. The CDR3 coding sequence is TGTGCCAGCAGTTTCTGGGGTCAGGGTTGGCAGTATTTT.